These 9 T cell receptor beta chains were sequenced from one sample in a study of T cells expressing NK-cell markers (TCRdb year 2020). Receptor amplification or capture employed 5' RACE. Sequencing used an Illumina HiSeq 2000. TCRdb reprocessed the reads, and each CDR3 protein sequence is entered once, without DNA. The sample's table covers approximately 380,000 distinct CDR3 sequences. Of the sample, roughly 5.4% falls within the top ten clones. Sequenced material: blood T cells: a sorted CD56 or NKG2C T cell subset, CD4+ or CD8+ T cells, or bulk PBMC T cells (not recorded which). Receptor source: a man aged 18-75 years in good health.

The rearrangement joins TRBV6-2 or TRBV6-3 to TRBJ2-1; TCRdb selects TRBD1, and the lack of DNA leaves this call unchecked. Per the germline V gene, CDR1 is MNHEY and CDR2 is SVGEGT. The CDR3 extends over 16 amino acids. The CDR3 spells CASSPLGGTRYNEQFF.

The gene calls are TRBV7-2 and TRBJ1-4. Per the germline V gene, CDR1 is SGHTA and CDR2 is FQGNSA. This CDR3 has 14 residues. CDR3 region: CASSLWGLTSRLFF.

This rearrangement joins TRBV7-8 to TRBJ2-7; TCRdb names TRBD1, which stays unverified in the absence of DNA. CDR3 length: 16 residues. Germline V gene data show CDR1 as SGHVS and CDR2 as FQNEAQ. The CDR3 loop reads CASSKEAGVFFYEQYF.

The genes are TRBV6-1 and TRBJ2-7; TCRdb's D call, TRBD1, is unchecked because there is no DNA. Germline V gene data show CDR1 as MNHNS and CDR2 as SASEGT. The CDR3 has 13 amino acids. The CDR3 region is CASSEKAPGGQYF.

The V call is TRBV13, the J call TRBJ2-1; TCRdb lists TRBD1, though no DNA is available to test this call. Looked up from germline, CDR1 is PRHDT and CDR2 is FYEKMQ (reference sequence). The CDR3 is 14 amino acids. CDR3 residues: CASSITGTSNEQFF. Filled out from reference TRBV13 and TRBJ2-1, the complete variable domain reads AAGVIQSPRHLIKEKRETATLKCYPIPRHDTVYWYQQGPGQDPQFLISFYEKMQSDKGSIPDRFSAQQFSDYHSELNMSSLELGDSALYFCASSITGTSNEQFFGPGTRLTVL.

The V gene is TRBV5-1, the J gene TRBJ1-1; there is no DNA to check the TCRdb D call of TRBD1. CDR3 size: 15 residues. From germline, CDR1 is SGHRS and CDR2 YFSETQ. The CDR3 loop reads CASSLEWGASAEAFF.

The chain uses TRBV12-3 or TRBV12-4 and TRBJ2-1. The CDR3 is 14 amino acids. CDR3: CASHHIWSYNEQFF.

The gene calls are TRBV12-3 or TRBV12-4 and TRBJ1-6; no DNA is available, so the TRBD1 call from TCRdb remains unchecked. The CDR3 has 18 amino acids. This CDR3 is CASSPRPREDRGDSPLHF.

CDR3 loop: CASRKTGHRNYEQYF. The chain carries TRBV6-1 and TRBJ2-7; the D call from TCRdb, TRBD1, cannot be confirmed without DNA. The CDR3 runs 15 residues. Germline V lookup: CDR1 MNHNS, CDR2 SASEGT.